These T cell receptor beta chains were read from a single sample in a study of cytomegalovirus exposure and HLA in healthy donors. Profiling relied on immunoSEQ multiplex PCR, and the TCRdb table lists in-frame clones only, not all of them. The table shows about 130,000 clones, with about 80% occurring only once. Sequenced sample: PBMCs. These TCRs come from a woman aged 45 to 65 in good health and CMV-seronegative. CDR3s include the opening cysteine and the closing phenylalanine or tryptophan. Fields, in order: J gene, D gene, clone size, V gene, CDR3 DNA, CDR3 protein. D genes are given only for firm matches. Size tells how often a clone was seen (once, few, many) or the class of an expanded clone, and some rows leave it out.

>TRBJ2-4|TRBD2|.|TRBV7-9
TGTGCCAGCAGCTTAGTGAGCGGGAGCGCGAAAAACATTCAGTACTTC
CASSLVSGSAKNIQYF
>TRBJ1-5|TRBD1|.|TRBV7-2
TGTGCCAGCAGCAACACCGGACAGGTCCGGCAGCCCCAGCATTTT
CASSNTGQVRQPQHF
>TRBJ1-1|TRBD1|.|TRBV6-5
TGTGCCAGCAGTTACGGGACAGGGGGCTTGGGCACTGAAGCTTTCTTT
CASSYGTGGLGTEAFF
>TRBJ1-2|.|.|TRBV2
TGTGCCAGCGTAATTTCCCCGAACTATGGCTACACCTTC
CASVISPNYGYTF
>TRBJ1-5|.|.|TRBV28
TGTGCCAGCAGTTTATCAGGGGTGTATCAGCCCCAGCATTTT
CASSLSGVYQPQHF
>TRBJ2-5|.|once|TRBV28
TGTGCCAGCAGATTCAGGGTGGAGACCCAGTACTTC
CASRFRVETQYF
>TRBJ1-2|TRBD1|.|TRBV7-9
TGTTCCAGCAGCCCTAACCCCGGACAGGGGAAGTATGGCTACACCTTC
CSSSPNPGQGKYGYTF
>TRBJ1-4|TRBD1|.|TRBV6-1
TGTGCCATCAGGGACAGGGGTAATGAAAAACTGTTTTTT
CAIRDRGNEKLFF
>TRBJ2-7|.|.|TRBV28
TGTGCCAGCAACCAGGATACCATCTACGAGCAGTACTTC
CASNQDTIYEQYF
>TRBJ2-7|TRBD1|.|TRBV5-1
TGCGCCAGCAGCGGGACAGGGAGTAGCGACGAGCAGTACTTC
CASSGTGSSDEQYF
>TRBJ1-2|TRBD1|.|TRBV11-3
TGTGCCAGCAGCCTATCGCAGGGGGGAGCTGGCTACACCTTC
CASSLSQGGAGYTF
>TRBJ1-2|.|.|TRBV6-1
TGTGCCAGCATTCCGACAGGAACCTATGGCTACACCTTC
CASIPTGTYGYTF
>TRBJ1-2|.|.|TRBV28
TGTGCCAGCAGTTTAGAACAGGGTCCCTATGGCTACACCTTC
CASSLEQGPYGYTF
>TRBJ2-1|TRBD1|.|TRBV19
TGTGCCAGTAGTCTAGACAGGGAAGCATACAATGAGCAGTTCTTC
CASSLDREAYNEQFF
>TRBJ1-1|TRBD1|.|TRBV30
TGTGCCTGGGCAAGGGACAGTGCCCTGAACACTGAAGCTTTCTTT
CAWARDSALNTEAFF
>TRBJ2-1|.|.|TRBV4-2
TGTGCCAGCAGCCAAGATTTCGGGAGCGGTTACAATGAGCAGTTCTTC
CASSQDFGSGYNEQFF
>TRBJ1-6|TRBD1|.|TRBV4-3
TGCGCCAGCAGCCACACAGGGGGCGATTCACCCCTCCACTTT
CASSHTGGDSPLHF
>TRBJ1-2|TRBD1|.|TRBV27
TGTGCCAGCAGTCACAGGGGGGGCTATGGCTACACCTTC
CASSHRGGYGYTF
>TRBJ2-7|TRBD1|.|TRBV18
TGTGCCAGCTCACCGATTCCCGGGACAGGTATTGGGGAGCAGTACTTC
CASSPIPGTGIGEQYF
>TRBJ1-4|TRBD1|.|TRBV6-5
TGTGCCAGCAGTTACGGAGGGGGCTGGAATGAAAAACTGTTTTTT
CASSYGGGWNEKLFF
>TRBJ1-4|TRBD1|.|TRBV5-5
TGTGCCAGCAGCTCGCGGGACAGGGATCACGAAAAACTGTTTTTT
CASSSRDRDHEKLFF
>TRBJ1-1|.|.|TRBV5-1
TGCGCCAGCAGCTTGTTGGGGAGCACTGAAGCTTTCTTT
CASSLLGSTEAFF
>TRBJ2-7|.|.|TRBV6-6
TGTGCCAGCAGTGCCCGGACACCGGCCTACGAGCAGTACTTC
CASSARTPAYEQYF
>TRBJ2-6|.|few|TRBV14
TGTGCCAGCAGCCAAGTAGGAGGGACGGGGGCCAACGTCCTGACTTTC
CASSQVGGTGANVLTF
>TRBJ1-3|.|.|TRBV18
TGTGCCAGCTCACCACCAATCTCTCAGGGTACGAACACCATATATTTT
CASSPPISQGTNTIYF
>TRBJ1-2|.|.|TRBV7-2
TGTGCCAGCATCCCGGGACAAGGGCCCTTTAACTATGGCTACACCTTC
CASIPGQGPFNYGYTF
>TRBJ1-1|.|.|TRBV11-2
TGTGCCAGCAGCTTCGAACGGTTGAACACTGAAGCTTTCTTT
CASSFERLNTEAFF
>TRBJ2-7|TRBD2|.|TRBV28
TGTGCCGCCTCCCGAGGGAGGGGACTGGTCGACGAGCAGTACTTC
CAASRGRGLVDEQYF
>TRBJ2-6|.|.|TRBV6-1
TGTGCCAGCAGTGAAGACAGCTCTGGGGCCAACGTCCTGACTTTC
CASSEDSSGANVLTF
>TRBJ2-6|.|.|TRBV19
TGTGCCAGTAGTGAGGGTTCTGGGGCCAACGTCCTGACTTTC
CASSEGSGANVLTF
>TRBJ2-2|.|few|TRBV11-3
TGTGCCAGCAGCTTAGCAGGACTCGGGGAGCTGTTTTTT
CASSLAGLGELFF